The 16 T cell receptor beta chains in this list originate from one sample, sequenced in a study of identical twins. TCRdb used MiXCR to reprocess the 5' RACE reads, holding one entry per CDR3 protein. The table lists approximately 220,000 distinct CDR3 sequences, around 8.1% of them singletons, with 1.9% in the top ten. In addition, the sample was reused for a study of yellow fever vaccine responses in identical twins.

Sequencing used memory (CD45RO+) T cells sorted from blood. Receptor source: a woman in her late teens or twenties in good health.

The J gene is TRBJ2-7, the V gene TRBV18; 7 positions match TRBD1. This CDR3 comprises 15 residues. Germline loops: CDR1 KGHSH, CDR2 LQKENI. Trimming removed 3 bases from V and 4 bases from J; junction bases left unmatched: 9. CDR3 in DNA: TGTGCCAGCTCACCCCGACAGGGTTCTGTGTACGAGCAGTACTTC. Residues: CASSPRQGSVYEQYF.

This clonotype occurred a few times. The chain links TRBV15 to TRBJ1-2; D not resolved. CDR1 and CDR2 from the germline V gene are LNHNV and YYDKDF (reference sequence). V was shortened by 0 bases and J by 6 bases, with 11 bases between the two germline ends. The CDR3 sequence is 14 residues long. For the CDR3, the DNA is TGTGCCACCAGCAGAGATCAGGCAGACGATGGCTACACCTTC. This codes for CATSRDQADDGYTF.

The chain carries TRBV7-2 and TRBJ2-2; TRBD1 might be the D (5 bases). The germline V gene encodes CDR1 SGHTA and CDR2 FQGNSA. Trimming shortened V by 2 bases and J by 6 bases, and 10 bases separated the two germline ends. The CDR3 has 14 residues. DNA for the CDR3: TGTGCCAGCAGCTTATTGCTGGGGCCCGGGGAGCTGTTTTTT. It yields the protein CASSLLLGPGELFF.

This chain links TRBV7-3 with TRBJ1-1, with D uncertain. Germline V gene data show CDR1 as SGHTA and CDR2 as FQGTGA. Trimming removed 2 bases at V and 0 bases at J, with 16 bases between. There are 17 residues in the CDR3. The DNA for the CDR3 is TGTGCCAGCAGCTTAGATTCTTCGCGGGTTATGAACACTGAAGCTTTCTTT. Amino acids: CASSLDSSRVMNTEAFF.

This clonotype has at least ten counts. This sequence joins TRBV6-4 and TRBJ2-1; 8 positions match TRBD2. CDR1 and CDR2 (germline): MRHNA, SNTAGT. Trimming took 3 bases from V and 9 from J; bases not matched to a gene: 10. The length of the CDR3 is 15 residues. The CDR3 is CASSERGGAMGEQFF. The CDR3 DNA reads as TGTGCCAGCAGTGAACGGGGGGGCGCGATGGGTGAGCAGTTCTTC.

Here the CDR3 reads CASSPRVENNSPLHF. The CDR3 DNA reads TGTGCCAGCTCACCCCGGGTTGAAAATAATTCACCCCTCCACTTT. The chain uses TRBV18 and TRBJ1-6; D is unresolved. Germline values: CDR1 KGHSH, CDR2 LQKENI. The ends were cut back, 3 bases at V and 5 bases at J, with 11 bases in the middle. The CDR3 sequence is 15 residues long.

Ten or more counts support this clonotype. This rearrangement joins TRBV11-2 to TRBJ2-2; D is perhaps TRBD2 (6 bases). V was pared by 5 bases and J by 2 bases, with 18 bases between. The CDR3 sequence is 17 residues long. The germline V gene has CDR1 SGHAT and CDR2 FQNNGV. The CDR3 nucleotides are TGTGCCAGCAGCCCTAGGATCATAGCGGTTAACACCGGGGAGCTGTTTTTT. It encodes CASSPRIIAVNTGELFF.

This clonotype turned up a few times. V is TRBV6-1 and J is TRBJ2-7, with D hard to call. CDR1 is MNHNS, CDR2 SASEGT, per germline. This CDR3 has 15 residues. The V gene lost 5 bases and the J gene lost 1 base, with 15 bases spanning the gap. The CDR3 reads CASSPPRDGSYEQYF. The CDR3 coding sequence is TGTGCCAGCAGTCCCCCCCGAGACGGGTCCTACGAGCAGTACTTC.

There are many counts of this clonotype. The rearrangement uses TRBV12-3 or TRBV12-4 and TRBJ1-4, with a possible D match to TRBD1 (5 bases). V was clipped by 4 bases and J by 7 bases, with 7 bases between them. The CDR3 totals 12 residues. The CDR3 coding sequence is TGTGCCAGCAGTTGGGACGCTGAAAAACTGTTTTTT. Protein sequence: CASSWDAEKLFF.

This clonotype was observed a handful of times. V is TRBV5-6 and J is TRBJ2-2; 8 positions agree with TRBD2. CDR3 length: 14 amino acids. Per germline, CDR1 SGHDT and CDR2 YYEEEE. V shed 3 bases, J shed 7 bases, and the junction held 5 bases outside the gene matches. The CDR3 here is CASSSRRGGGELFF. CDR3 coding DNA: TGTGCCAGCAGCTCGAGACGGGGGGGCGGGGAGCTGTTTTTT.

This clonotype showed up many times. The chain uses TRBV4-1 and TRBJ2-3; D is unclear. V gave up 2 bases and J gave up 6 bases, with 12 bases separating them. Per germline, CDR1 MGHRA and CDR2 YSYEKL. CDR3 length equals 14 residues. CDR3 sequence: CASSQRMMEDTQYF. The CDR3 nucleotides read TGCGCCAGCAGCCAAAGGATGATGGAGGATACGCAGTATTTT.

The rearrangement uses TRBV4-3 and TRBJ1-1; possible D gene TRBD1, 6 bases. The length of the CDR3 is 17 residues. V was pared by 1 base and J by 11 bases, with 26 bases between. The germline gives CDR1 LGHNA, CDR2 YSLEER. Written as DNA, the CDR3 is TGCGCCAGCAGCCAAGTCCCGGGGGGCTCAGGCCTTTTCGGGGCTTTCTTT. Translation: CASSQVPGGSGLFGAFF.

Ten or more counts support this clonotype. V gene TRBV7-8 combines with J gene TRBJ1-2, with a possible D match to TRBD1 (5 bases). In germline, CDR1 is SGHVS, CDR2 FQNEAQ. The CDR3 sequence is 14 residues long. V gave up 1 base and J gave up 4 bases, with 10 bases separating them. CDR3 sequence (DNA): TGTGCCAGCAGCTTAGGGGACGTCTCCTATGGCTACACCTTC. Translated, it gives CASSLGDVSYGYTF.

The chain has TRBV18 and TRBJ1-4; D gene uncertain. CDR3 size: 13 residues. V shed 2 bases and J shed 4 bases, with 5 bases lying between them. From germline, CDR1 is KGHSH and CDR2 LQKENI. CDR3 sequence: CASSPGSNEKLFF. DNA of the CDR3: TGTGCCAGCTCACCAGGGAGTAATGAAAAACTGTTTTTT.

This clonotype has more than one count but fewer than ten. This chain links TRBV7-2 with TRBJ2-2; 7 positions agree with TRBD2. The CDR3 consists of 16 residues. Germline-derived CDR1 and CDR2 are SGHTA and FQGNSA. V dropped 4 bases and J dropped 3; count of bases not matched to a gene: 8. The CDR3 region has the DNA TGTGCCAGCAGCTCCTGGGGGAGGGTGGACACCGGGGAGCTGTTTTTT. This codes for CASSSWGRVDTGELFF.

This clonotype showed up just a few times. This rearrangement joins TRBV5-1 to TRBJ2-6, with 7 bases identical to TRBD2. V gave up 2 bases and J gave up 1 base; unmatched junction bases: 6. CDR3 size: 17 residues. CDR1 SGHRS and CDR2 YFSETQ come from the germline V gene. The CDR3 nucleotides read TGCGCCAGCAGCTTCCGGGGGGTCTCGTCTGGGGCCAACGTCCTGACTTTC. It encodes CASSFRGVSSGANVLTF.